This TCR beta chain is from a study of blood T cell repertoires in COVID-19 (dated by TCRdb to about 2020). General notes on the study: Samples from collaborators originated in the United States, Italy and Spain and spanned both the acute and convalescent phases of COVID-19. The prospective study material was composed of cDNA or gDNA derived from T cells, B-cell-depleted T cells, or PBMCs. The dataset comprised deeply sampled blood TCRbeta repertoires from subjects exposed to, actively infected with, or recovered from COVID-19. The repertoires were made available in a free public database intended to serve as a resource for research on the immune response to SARS-CoV-2. Samples came from the ongoing ImmuneRACE study (first 160 participants) plus 1,254 subjects from 6 global collaborators. Sample metadata almost always included a de-identified subject ID, COVID-19 status, age in years and sex. Where available, HLA class I and class II types were taken from metadata supplied by the sample provider and were not determined by assay-based typing.

Taken from cysteine to phenylalanine, the CDR3 has 14 residues. The only DNA kept is the CDR3, 42 bases in frame from the first base. As encoded in the germline V gene (reference sequence), CDR1 is SEHNR while CDR2 is FQNEAQ. At the junction V is shortened by 5 bases and J by 5 bases; bases outside the gene matches: 6. As to this clone: Its target antigen remains unknown. No clone much larger than this one lies a single base away; base qualities are absent.

TCRbeta CDR3 regions were amplified from genomic DNA by means of the immunoSEQ Assay, a bias-controlled multiplex PCR. In the paper's pipeline: Nucleated cell counts per sample were estimated from amplification of reference gene primers within the assay. Sequence reads were collapsed and filtered to measure the absolute abundance of every unique TCRbeta CDR3 rearrangement. Productive Simpson clonality was computed per sample as the square root of Simpson's diversity index over productive rearrangements. TCRdb took over this immuneACCESS table, retaining in-frame rearrangements with V and J assigned. Such tables are incomplete; in checked studies, under half of the missing clones stem from an unresolved V gene, and the remainder is unexplained. D and trimming were read from the DNA, whereas the V and J calls and clone size are those reported in that table. This sample has about 220,000 clones in its table, and about nine tenths of those were observed once. 2.6% of the sample rests with the top ten.

Participants in the prospective study were enrolled through a virtual design, were aged roughly 18 to 100 years, and lived in roughly 24 United States geographic areas. To assign participants to cohorts, the prospective study relied on clinical history that participants themselves reported in a screening survey and a study questionnaire. ImmuneRACE Cohort 3 recovered participants were defined by two consecutive negative NP/OP PCR tests, healthcare professional clearance, or symptom resolution. Each participant in the prospective study had whole blood, serum and a nasopharyngeal or oropharyngeal swab collected by mobile phlebotomists. Over a roughly 2-month period, participants in the prospective study had the option of providing additional blood draws and questionnaires. Prospective study blood samples were shipped either frozen or at room temperature before DNA extraction. Study-level results and caveats: How much clinical and demographic metadata was included differed by source and by participant, and the metadata was provided uncurated.

Material for sequencing was PBMCs or T cells enriched from blood (not recorded which). This TCR came from a woman aged 25 to 39 who had recovered from COVID-19. The sequence joins TRBV7-9 to TRBJ2-7, and 10 junction bases match TRBD1. The base sequence is TGTGCCAGCAGCCTATACGGGACAGGGGACGAGCAGTACTTC. It encodes CASSLYGTGDEQYF.